What follows is one T cell receptor (beta chain) and its context. The CDR3 runs to 15 residues. Between the trimmed V and J ends, which lost 5 bases and 7 bases, there was a span of 15 bases. Germline-derived CDR1 and CDR2 are KGHSH and LQKENI. This entry is derived from a study of blood T cell repertoires in COVID-19. Assay used: immunoSEQ multiplex PCR; TCRdb lists only in-frame clones, some missing. The sample contains 95,000 to 150,000 clones, approximately 81% of which appear only once. The J gene is TRBJ1-6, the V gene TRBV18; unclear D gene. The clonotype originates from a man aged 60 to 69 with acute or convalescent COVID-19. The specimen was peripheral blood. The CDR3 is CASSSDQPGNSPLHF. DNA for the CDR3: TGTGCCAGCTCATCGGATCAGCCGGGAAATTCACCCCTCCACTTT.